Shown below are 12 T cell receptor beta chains from a single sample sequenced in a study of cytomegalovirus exposure and HLA in healthy donors. Primers included in the PCR were 60 Vbeta and 13 Jbeta primers. The method was immunoSEQ multiplex PCR; TCRdb's version includes in-frame clones alone and lacks a portion of them. The sample records some 100,000 clones, around 74% being singletons. Material: PBMCs. The origin of the receptors is a woman in her seventies in good health and CMV-seropositive.

V is TRBV28 and J is TRBJ1-2, with D possibly TRBD1 on 6 matching bases. Per the germline V gene, CDR1 is MDHEN and CDR2 is SYDVKM. V shed 6 bases and J shed 4 bases, with 12 bases lying between them. This CDR3 is 13 amino acids long. CDR3 protein: CASSRPDSYGYTF. The CDR3 nucleotides read TGTGCCAGCAGCCGCCCGGACAGCTATGGCTACACCTTC.

This rearrangement joins TRBV19 to TRBJ1-5; D is unclear. The CDR3 covers 12 residues. The V gene's germline CDR1 is LNHDA and CDR2 SQIVND (reference sequence). Deletions cut 5 bases from V and 6 bases from J, with 8 bases between. The CDR3 nucleotides are TGTGCCAGTAGTTTCGGAGCTCAGCCCCAGCATTTT. It codes for CASSFGAQPQHF.

The V and J genes are TRBV27 and TRBJ1-5, with D uncertain. The CDR3 sequence is 12 residues long. Trimming took off 4 bases at V and 10 bases at J, with 11 bases between the two ends. Germline-derived CDR1 and CDR2 are MNHEY and SMNVEV (reference sequence). The CDR3 protein is CASSSLRAPQHF. CDR3 bases: TGTGCCAGCAGTTCACTGCGGGCACCCCAGCATTTT.

This chain connects TRBV7-9 to TRBJ2-7; 7 nucleotides agree with TRBD1. V gave up 5 bases and J gave up 0 bases; unmatched junction bases: 7. The CDR3 contains 15 residues. CDR1 is SEHNR, CDR2 FQNEAQ, per germline (reference sequence). The CDR3 DNA reads TGTGCCAGCAGCCCCCCGAGGGACAGCTCCTACGAGCAGTACTTC. Residues: CASSPPRDSSYEQYF.

The V gene is TRBV29-1, the J gene TRBJ1-2; 7 bases fit TRBD1. This CDR3 has 12 amino acids. Losses at the gene ends were 4 bases for V and 2 bases for J; bases not matched to a gene: 1. The germline V gene encodes CDR1 SQVTM and CDR2 ANQGSEA. In DNA form, the CDR3 reads TGCAGCGTTGCACAGGGGAACTATGGCTACACCTTC. It is translated as CSVAQGNYGYTF.

This chain joins TRBV9 and TRBJ2-7, with 7 bases matching TRBD2. Germline loops: CDR1 SGDLS, CDR2 YYNGEE. J lost 0 bases, V lost 0 bases, and 12 bases had no gene match. The CDR3 runs 18 residues. CDR3 coding DNA: TGTGCCAGCAGCGTAGGCTGGGGCGGGCGGGGGAGCTCCTACGAGCAGTACTTC. This gives the protein CASSVGWGGRGSSYEQYF.

Only one count was recorded for this clone. The gene calls are TRBV6-5 and TRBJ2-1; maybe TRBD1 (5 bases). From germline, CDR1 is MNHEY and CDR2 SVGAGI. V lost 8 bases to trimming and J lost 2 bases, with 7 bases between them. The CDR3 sequence is 12 residues long. The CDR3 loop reads CASVGPYNEQFF. The DNA of the CDR3 is TGTGCCAGCGTGGGGCCCTACAATGAGCAGTTCTTC.

The chain uses TRBV7-9 and TRBJ2-3; possibly TRBD2 for D (5 bases). This CDR3 is built from 14 residues. V lost 3 bases and J 4 bases, leaving 11 bases between the germline ends. Germline CDR1 SEHNR, CDR2 FQNEAQ (reference sequence). CDR3 DNA: TGTGCCAGCAGCTTTAGCGTTAGCGCAGATACGCAGTATTTT. Its protein product is CASSFSVSADTQYF.

The sample holds one count of this clone. The J gene is TRBJ2-5, the V gene TRBV28; tentative D call: TRBD1 (8 bases). The last part of the DNA fits TRBJ2-7 better; the J call may be wrong. This CDR3 is 17 amino acids long. From germline, CDR1 is MDHEN and CDR2 SYDVKM. CDR3 coding DNA: TGTGCCAGCAGTCCCCTCGACAGGGGACTAAAGACCTACGAGCAGTACTTC. Amino acid sequence: CASSPLDRGLKTYEQYF.

The chain recombines TRBV6-1 with TRBJ1-5; unclear D gene. The V gene lost 0 bases and the J gene lost 0 bases, with 18 bases spanning the gap. CDR1 MNHNS and CDR2 SASEGT come from the germline V gene. The CDR3 runs 19 residues. As DNA, the CDR3 is TGTGCCAGCAGTGAAGCGCCACCCGGACTGATCTCTAGCAATCAGCCCCAGCATTTT. Amino acid sequence: CASSEAPPGLISSNQPQHF.

This clone was seen only a few times. The gene calls are TRBV28 and TRBJ2-5, with D maybe TRBD1 (5 bases). The DNA matches TRBJ2-7 better at its end, which makes the J call doubtful. Germline V CDR1 and CDR2: MDHEN, SYDVKM. The CDR3 spans 13 residues. The CDR3, as DNA: TGTGCCAGCAGTTTAGGGGCGCCTTACGAGCAGTACTTC. Protein: CASSLGAPYEQYF.

This clone was seen only a few times. The chain couples TRBV4-2 to TRBJ1-4; the D gene is possibly TRBD1 (5 bases). CDR1 is LGHNA and CDR2 is YNFKEQ in the germline V gene. The germline V and J ends were trimmed by 1 base and 7 bases, with 16 bases remaining between them. The CDR3 totals 16 residues. DNA for the CDR3: TGTGCCAGCAGCCAAGCCAAAGGGGTTGACGGTGAAAAACTGTTTTTT. Amino acids: CASSQAKGVDGEKLFF.